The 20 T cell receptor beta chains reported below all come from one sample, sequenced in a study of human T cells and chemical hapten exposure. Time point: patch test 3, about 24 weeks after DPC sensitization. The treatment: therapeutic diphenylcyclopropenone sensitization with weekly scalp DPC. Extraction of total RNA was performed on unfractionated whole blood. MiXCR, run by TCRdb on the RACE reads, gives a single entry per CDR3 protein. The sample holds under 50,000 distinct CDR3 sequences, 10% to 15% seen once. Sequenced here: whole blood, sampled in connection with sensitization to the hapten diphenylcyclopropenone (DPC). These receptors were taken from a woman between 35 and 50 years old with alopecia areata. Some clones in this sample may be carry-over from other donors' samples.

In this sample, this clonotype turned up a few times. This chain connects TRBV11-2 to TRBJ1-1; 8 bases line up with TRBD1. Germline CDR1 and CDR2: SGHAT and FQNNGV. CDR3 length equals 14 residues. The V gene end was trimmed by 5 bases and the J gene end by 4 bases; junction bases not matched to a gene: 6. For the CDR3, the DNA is TGTGCCAGCAGCATTACAGGGGGAGTCACTGAAGCTTTCTTT. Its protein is CASSITGGVTEAFF.

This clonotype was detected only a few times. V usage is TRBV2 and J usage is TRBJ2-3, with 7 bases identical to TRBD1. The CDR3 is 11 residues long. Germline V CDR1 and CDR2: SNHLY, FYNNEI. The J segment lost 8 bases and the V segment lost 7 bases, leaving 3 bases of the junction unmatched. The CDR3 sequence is CASKGQVTQYF. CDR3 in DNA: TGTGCCAGCAAAGGACAGGTTACGCAGTATTTT.

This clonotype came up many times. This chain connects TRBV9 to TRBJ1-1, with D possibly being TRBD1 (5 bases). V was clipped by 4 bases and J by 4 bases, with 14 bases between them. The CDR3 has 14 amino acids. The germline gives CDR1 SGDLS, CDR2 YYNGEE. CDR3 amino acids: CASSPSGTVTEAFF. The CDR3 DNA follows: TGTGCCAGCAGCCCCTCAGGGACGGTCACTGAAGCTTTCTTT.

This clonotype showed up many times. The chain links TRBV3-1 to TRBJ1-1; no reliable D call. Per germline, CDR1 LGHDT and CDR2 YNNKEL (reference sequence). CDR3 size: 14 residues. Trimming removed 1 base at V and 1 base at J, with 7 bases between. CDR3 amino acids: CASSQVWQNTEAFF. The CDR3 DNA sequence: TGTGCCAGCAGCCAAGTGTGGCAGAACACTGAAGCTTTCTTT.

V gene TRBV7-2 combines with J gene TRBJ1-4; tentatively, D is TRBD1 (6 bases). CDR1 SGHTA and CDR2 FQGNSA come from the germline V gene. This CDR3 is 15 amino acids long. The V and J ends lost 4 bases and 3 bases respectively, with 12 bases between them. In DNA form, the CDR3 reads TGTGCCAGCAGCTCCTCAGGGGTCCCTAATGAAAAACTGTTTTTT. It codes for CASSSSGVPNEKLFF.

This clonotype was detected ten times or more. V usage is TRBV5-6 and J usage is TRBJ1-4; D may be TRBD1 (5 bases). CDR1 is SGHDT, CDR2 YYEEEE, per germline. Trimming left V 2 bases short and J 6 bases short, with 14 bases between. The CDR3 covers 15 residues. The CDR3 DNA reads TGTGCCAGCAGCTTCCGGGGCGTCGGGGATGAAAAACTGTTTTTT. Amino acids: CASSFRGVGDEKLFF.

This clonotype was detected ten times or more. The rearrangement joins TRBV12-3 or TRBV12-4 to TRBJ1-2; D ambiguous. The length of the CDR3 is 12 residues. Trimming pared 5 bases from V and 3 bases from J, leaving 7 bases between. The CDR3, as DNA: TGTGCCAGCAGTGAAAGTTACTATGGCTACACCTTC. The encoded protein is CASSESYYGYTF.

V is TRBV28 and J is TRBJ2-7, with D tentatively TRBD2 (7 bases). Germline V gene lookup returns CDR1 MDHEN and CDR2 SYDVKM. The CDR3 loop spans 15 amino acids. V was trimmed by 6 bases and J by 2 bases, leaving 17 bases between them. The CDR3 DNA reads TGTGCCAGCAGAGGGGAGGGGGGAGCCACCTACGAGCAGTACTTC. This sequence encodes CASRGEGGATYEQYF.

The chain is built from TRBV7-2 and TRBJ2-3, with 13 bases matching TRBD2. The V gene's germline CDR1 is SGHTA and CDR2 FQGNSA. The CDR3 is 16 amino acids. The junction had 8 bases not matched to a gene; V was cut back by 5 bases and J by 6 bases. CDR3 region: CASSNRLAGGMDTQYF. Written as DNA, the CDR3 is TGTGCCAGCAGCAACCGACTAGCGGGGGGTATGGATACGCAGTATTTT.

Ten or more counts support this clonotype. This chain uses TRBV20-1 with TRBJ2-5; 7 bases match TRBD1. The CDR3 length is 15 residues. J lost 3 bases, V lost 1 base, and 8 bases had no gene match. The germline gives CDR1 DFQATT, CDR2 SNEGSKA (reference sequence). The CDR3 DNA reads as TGCAGTGCTAGAGGGCTCACAGGGGATGAAGAGACCCAGTACTTC. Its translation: CSARGLTGDEETQYF.

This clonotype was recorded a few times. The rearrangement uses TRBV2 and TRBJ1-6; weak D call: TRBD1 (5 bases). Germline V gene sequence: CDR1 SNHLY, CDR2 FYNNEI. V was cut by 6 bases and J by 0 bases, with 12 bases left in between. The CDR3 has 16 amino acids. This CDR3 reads CASRRQLSSYNSPLHF. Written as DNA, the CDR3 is TGTGCCAGCAGAAGACAGTTAAGCTCCTATAATTCACCCCTCCACTTT.

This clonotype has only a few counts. The CDR3 loop reads CASSVGVGRQPQHF. The CDR3 DNA reads as TGTGCCAGCAGCGTAGGGGTGGGGCGTCAGCCCCAGCATTTT. This chain links TRBV9 with TRBJ1-5; D is perhaps TRBD1 (5 bases). The V gene's germline CDR1 is SGDLS and CDR2 YYNGEE. The CDR3 contains 14 residues. V was trimmed by 0 bases and J by 6 bases, leaving 10 bases between them.

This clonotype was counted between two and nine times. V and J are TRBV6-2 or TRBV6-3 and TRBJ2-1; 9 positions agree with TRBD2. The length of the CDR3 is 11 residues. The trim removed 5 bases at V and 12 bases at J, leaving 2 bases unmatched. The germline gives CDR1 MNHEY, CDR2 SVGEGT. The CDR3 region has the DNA TGTGCCAGCAGTCGTAGCGGGGGGCAGTTCTTC. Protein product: CASSRSGGQFF.

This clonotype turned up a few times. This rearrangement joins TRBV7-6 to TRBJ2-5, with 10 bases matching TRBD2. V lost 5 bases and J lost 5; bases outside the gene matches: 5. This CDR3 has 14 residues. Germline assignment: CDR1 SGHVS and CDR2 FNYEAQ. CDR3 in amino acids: CASSLTSGTETQYF. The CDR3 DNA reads TGTGCCAGCAGCCTCACTAGCGGGACTGAGACCCAGTACTTC.

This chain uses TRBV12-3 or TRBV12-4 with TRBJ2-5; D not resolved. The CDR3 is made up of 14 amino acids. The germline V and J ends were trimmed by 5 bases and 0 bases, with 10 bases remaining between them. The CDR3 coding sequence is TGTGCCAGCAGTCTAGGTGGAGACCAAGAGACCCAGTACTTC. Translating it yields CASSLGGDQETQYF.

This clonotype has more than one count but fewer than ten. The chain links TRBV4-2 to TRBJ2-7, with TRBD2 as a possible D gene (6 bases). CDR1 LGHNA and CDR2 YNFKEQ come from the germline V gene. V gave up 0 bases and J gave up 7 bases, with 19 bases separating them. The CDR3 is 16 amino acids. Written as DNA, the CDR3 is TGTGCCAGCAGCCAAGATCTAACTAGCCCATTAGGGGAGCAGTACTTC. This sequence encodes CASSQDLTSPLGEQYF.

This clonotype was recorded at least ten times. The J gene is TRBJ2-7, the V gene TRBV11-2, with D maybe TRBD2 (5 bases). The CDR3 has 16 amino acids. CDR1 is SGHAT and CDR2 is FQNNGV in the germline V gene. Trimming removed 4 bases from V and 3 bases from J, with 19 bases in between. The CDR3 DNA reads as TGTGCCAGCAGCTCCATCCGTAGCGACGGAGGCTACGAGCAGTACTTC. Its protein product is CASSSIRSDGGYEQYF.

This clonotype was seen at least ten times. This CDR3 reads CASRSGTPVGAQYF. CDR3 nucleotide sequence: TGTGCCAGCAGATCCGGGACACCGGTTGGGGCCCAGTACTTC. The rearrangement uses TRBV2 and TRBJ2-5; D possibly corresponds to TRBD1 (6 bases). V was trimmed by 6 bases and J by 9 bases, leaving 20 bases between them. Looked up from germline, CDR1 is SNHLY and CDR2 is FYNNEI. The CDR3 contains 14 residues.

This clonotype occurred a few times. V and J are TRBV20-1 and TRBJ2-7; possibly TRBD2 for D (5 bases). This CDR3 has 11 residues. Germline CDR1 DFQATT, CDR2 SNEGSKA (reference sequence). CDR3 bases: TGCAGGGGAATATCGGGGAACGAGCAGTACTTC. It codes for CRGISGNEQYF.

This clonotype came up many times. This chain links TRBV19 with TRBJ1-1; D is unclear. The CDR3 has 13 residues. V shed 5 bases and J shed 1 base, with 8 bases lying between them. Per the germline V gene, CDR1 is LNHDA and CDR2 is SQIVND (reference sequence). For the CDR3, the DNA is TGTGCCAGTAGTCTTTATGAGAACACTGAAGCTTTCTTT. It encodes CASSLYENTEAFF.